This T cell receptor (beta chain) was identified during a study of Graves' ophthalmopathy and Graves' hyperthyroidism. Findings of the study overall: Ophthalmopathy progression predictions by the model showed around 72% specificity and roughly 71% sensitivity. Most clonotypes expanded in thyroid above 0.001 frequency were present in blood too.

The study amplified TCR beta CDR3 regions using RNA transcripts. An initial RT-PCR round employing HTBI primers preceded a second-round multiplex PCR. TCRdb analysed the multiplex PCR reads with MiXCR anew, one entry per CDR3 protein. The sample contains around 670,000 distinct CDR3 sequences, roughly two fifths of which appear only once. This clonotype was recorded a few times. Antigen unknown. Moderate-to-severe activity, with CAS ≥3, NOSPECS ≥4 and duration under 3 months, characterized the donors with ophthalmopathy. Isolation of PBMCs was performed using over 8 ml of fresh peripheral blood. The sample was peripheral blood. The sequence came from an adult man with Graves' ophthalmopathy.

The CDR3 nucleotides read TGCAGTGCTCCCAGATCAGGGGGCCCTTACGAGCAGTACTTC. It is translated as CSAPRSGGPYEQYF. The chain carries TRBV20-1 and TRBJ2-7; 8 bases are shared with TRBD1. Germline V CDR1 and CDR2: DFQATT, SNEGSKA (reference sequence). V was pared by 5 bases and J by 4 bases, with 10 bases of the junction left unmatched. The CDR3 extends over 14 amino acids.